One sample yielded the 8 T cell receptor beta chains listed below, sequenced in a study of blood T cell repertoires in COVID-19. This table comes from immunoSEQ multiplex PCR, and its TCRdb copy is limited to in-frame clones, with some not included. The data show 250,000 to 300,000 clones, around nine tenths seen once. Sequenced: peripheral blood. The receptors stem from a woman younger than 45 with COVID-19, enrolled during active disease.

V gene TRBV6-2 or TRBV6-3 combines with J gene TRBJ1-1, with D unclear. Looked up from germline, CDR1 is MNHEY and CDR2 is SVGEGT. The V end lost 0 bases, the J end lost 7 bases, and 9 bases lay between the germline ends. This CDR3 has 13 residues. This CDR3 is CASSYSMRYEAFF. CDR3 coding DNA: TGTGCCAGCAGTTACTCGATGAGATATGAAGCTTTCTTT.

The rearrangement joins TRBV7-9 to TRBJ2-2; 7 nucleotides align to TRBD1. J was trimmed by 1 base and V by 11 bases; bases with no gene match: 10. Per germline, CDR1 SEHNR and CDR2 FQNEAQ (reference sequence). The CDR3 has 15 amino acids. The CDR3 bases are TGTGCCTACCTCCAGGGACAGAAGAACACCGGGGAGCTGTTTTTT. This codes for CAYLQGQKNTGELFF. The whole variable domain, filled in from reference TRBV7-9 and TRBJ2-2, reads DTGVSQNPRHKITKRGQNVTFRCDPISEHNRLYWYRQTLGQGPEFLTYFQNEAQLEKSRLLSDRFSAERPKGSFSTLEIQRTEQGDSAMYLCAYLQGQKNTGELFFGEGSRLTVL.

The chain combines TRBV7-8 with TRBJ2-3; 7 bases map to TRBD1. This CDR3 has 15 residues. Germline V gene lookup returns CDR1 SGHVS and CDR2 FQNEAQ. Germline trimming cut 0 bases from V and 5 bases from J; bases unmatched to any gene: 5. The CDR3 loop reads CASSLAIQGKDTQYF. As DNA, the CDR3 is TGTGCCAGCAGCTTAGCGATACAGGGGAAAGATACGCAGTATTTT.

The chain employs TRBV7-6 and TRBJ2-2, with D perhaps matching TRBD2 (6 bases). Germline V gene lookup returns CDR1 SGHVS and CDR2 FNYEAQ. CDR3 length: 14 amino acids. Trimming cost V 3 bases and J 5 bases, with 10 bases left between them. The chain's CDR3 is CASSLGLVTGELFF. CDR3 DNA: TGTGCCAGCAGCTTGGGACTTGTGACCGGGGAGCTGTTTTTT.

The chain has TRBV6-2 or TRBV6-3 and TRBJ2-1, with D possibly matching TRBD1 (5 bases). CDR3 size: 14 residues. V was clipped by 0 bases and J by 5 bases, with 8 bases between them. Germline CDR1 MNHEY, CDR2 SVGEGT. As DNA, the CDR3 is TGTGCCAGCAGTTACTCGGGGCAGAACAATGAGCAGTTCTTC. It specifies CASSYSGQNNEQFF.

The chain employs TRBV7-2 and TRBJ2-2; maybe TRBD1 (6 bases). From germline, CDR1 is SGHTA and CDR2 FQGNSA. The CDR3 covers 15 residues. The germline V and J ends were trimmed by 3 bases and 2 bases, with 10 bases remaining between them. CDR3: CASSLDRRNTGELFF. The CDR3 region has the DNA TGTGCCAGCAGCTTGGACAGAAGAAACACCGGGGAGCTGTTTTTT.

The chain links TRBV7-9 to TRBJ2-7; D might be TRBD2 (5 bases). The CDR3 runs to 15 residues. Deletions cut 3 bases from V and 5 bases from J, with 17 bases between. Germline assignment: CDR1 SEHNR and CDR2 FQNEAQ (reference sequence). The chain's CDR3 is CASSFVAGGGDEQYF. The CDR3 DNA follows: TGTGCCAGCAGCTTCGTCGCGGGTGGAGGTGACGAGCAGTACTTC.

The chain recombines TRBV28 with TRBJ1-3; no clear D gene. Per the germline V gene, CDR1 is MDHEN and CDR2 is SYDVKM. Between the trimmed V and J ends, which lost 6 bases and 0 bases, there was a span of 9 bases. The CDR3 spans 14 residues. Here the CDR3 reads CASRAGGSGNTIYF. As DNA, the CDR3 is TGTGCCAGCAGGGCAGGAGGCTCTGGAAACACCATATATTTT.